The 28 T cell receptor beta chains below come from one sample, sequenced in a study of CD4 T cells in relation to SARS-CoV-2 and coronaviruses. Produced via immunoSEQ multiplex PCR; TCRdb's table is partial and in-frame only. The table lists some 21,000 clones, 78% of them singletons. CD4+ T cells from unexposed donors were obtained before the COVID-19 pandemic (2011-2018). CD4+ T cells were isolated from the cells after more than 8 days of culture. These receptors lack a known antigen. Sequencing used CD4+ T cells from PBMCs, cultured in vitro. These receptors came from a human donor in good health.

This clone was found a few times. V usage is TRBV5-4 and J usage is TRBJ1-5, with D possibly TRBD1 on 6 matching bases. Germline lookup yields CDR1 SGHNT and CDR2 YYREEE (reference sequence). CDR3 length: 15 residues. Trimming left V 4 bases short and J 1 base short, with 12 bases between. For the CDR3, the DNA is TGTGCCAGCAGCGTCCAGGGGATCAGCAATCAGCCCCAGCATTTT. Protein: CASSVQGISNQPQHF.

This chain uses TRBV4-1 with TRBJ2-1, with D unresolved. The ends were cut back, 0 bases at V and 2 bases at J, with 17 bases in the middle. CDR3 length equals 18 residues. Germline-derived CDR1 and CDR2 are MGHRA and YSYEKL. In DNA, the CDR3 is TGCGCCAGCAGCCAAGACTCGGTCGCCAGAACAACCTACAATGAGCAGTTCTTC. Its protein product is CASSQDSVARTTYNEQFF.

This clone showed up just a few times. This chain links TRBV3-1 (or the pseudogene TRBV3-2) with TRBJ1-2; a weak D match, TRBD1 (5 bases). The CDR3 is made up of 14 amino acids. Germline CDR1 is LGHDT and CDR2 is YNNKEL (reference sequence). Trimming took 2 bases from V and 4 from J, leaving 11 bases between them. The CDR3 reads CASSQPTGGYGYTF. CDR3 DNA sequence: TGTGCCAGCAGCCAACCCACAGGAGGCTATGGCTACACCTTC.

By share, this clone counts as medium-sized (0.01 to 0.1%). The CDR3 here is CASMQGVVTGELFF. CDR3 DNA: TGTGCCAGCATGCAGGGGGTCGTCACCGGGGAGCTGTTTTTT. The V gene is TRBV2, the J gene TRBJ2-2, with 7 bases lining up with TRBD1. Germline assignment: CDR1 SNHLY and CDR2 FYNNEI. V shed 7 bases and J 4 bases; nucleotides not matched to a gene: 6. The CDR3 totals 14 residues.

In this sample, this clone turned up once. The J gene is TRBJ1-3, the V gene TRBV6-5; D unresolved. V lost 6 bases to trimming and J lost 1 base, with 7 bases between them. Germline assignment: CDR1 MNHEY and CDR2 SVGAGI. This CDR3 spans 13 amino acids. The CDR3 loop reads CASRVLSGNTIYF. DNA of the CDR3: TGTGCCAGCAGAGTCTTATCTGGAAACACCATATATTTT.

This chain joins TRBV28 and TRBJ1-5; 7 positions match TRBD1. The germline gives CDR1 MDHEN, CDR2 SYDVKM. This CDR3 spans 14 amino acids. The ends lost 5 bases at V and 7 bases at J; junction bases unmatched: 8. CDR3 DNA: TGTGCCAGCAGTGTGACAGGGCCTTCCCAGCCCCAGCATTTT. It encodes CASSVTGPSQPQHF. The whole variable domain, filled in from reference TRBV28 and TRBJ1-5, reads DVKVTQSSRYLVKRTGEKVFLECVQDMDHENMFWYRQDPGLGLRLIYFSYDVKMKEKGDIPEGYSVSREKKERFSLILESASTNQTSMYLCASSVTGPSQPQHFGDGTRLSIL.

The chain recombines TRBV9 with TRBJ2-5; D remains unclear. The CDR3 is made up of 13 amino acids. Trimming pared 0 bases from V and 2 bases from J, leaving 5 bases between. CDR1 and CDR2 (germline): SGDLS, YYNGEE. For the CDR3, the DNA is TGTGCCAGCAGCGTAGGAAGACAAGAGACCCAGTACTTC. Protein sequence: CASSVGRQETQYF. The entire variable domain, with the rest obtained from reference TRBV9 and TRBJ2-5, is as follows: DSGVTQTPKHLITATGQRVTLRCSPRSGDLSVYWYQQSLDQGLQFLIQYYNGEERAKGNILERFSAQQFPDLHSELNLSSLELGDSALYFCASSVGRQETQYFGPGTRLLVL.

CDR3 sequence (DNA): TGTGCCAGCAGTTACCTAGCCGGGCGGCCAGACACAGATACGCAGTATTTT. Protein sequence: CASSYLAGRPDTDTQYF. V gene TRBV6-2 or TRBV6-3 combines with J gene TRBJ2-3; D is possibly TRBD2 (5 bases). Per the germline V gene, CDR1 is MNHEY and CDR2 is SVGEGT. The CDR3 totals 17 residues. The V gene lost 2 bases and the J gene lost 2 bases, with 17 bases spanning the gap.

The V call is TRBV3-1 (or the pseudogene TRBV3-2), the J call TRBJ2-2, with a possible D match to TRBD2 (6 bases). This CDR3 comprises 15 residues. The V end was cut by 5 bases, the J end by 8 bases, with 18 bases between. The germline gives CDR1 LGHDT, CDR2 YNNKEL (reference sequence). CDR3 protein: CASSTTTSNWGELFF. The CDR3 DNA reads TGTGCCAGCAGCACCACGACTAGTAATTGGGGGGAGCTGTTTTTT.

A single count supports this clone. The chain has TRBV3-1 (or the pseudogene TRBV3-2) and TRBJ2-5; no definite D call. Germline V gene sequence: CDR1 LGHDT, CDR2 YNNKEL (reference sequence). This CDR3 contains 15 residues. V was pared by 0 bases and J by 1 base, with 9 bases between. The CDR3 bases are TGTGCCAGCAGCCAAGATACCAACAGCCAAGAGACCCAGTACTTC. Its protein is CASSQDTNSQETQYF.

V usage is TRBV18 and J usage is TRBJ1-2, with a weak D call TRBD1 (5 bases). The CDR3 is made up of 11 amino acids. The V end was cut by 3 bases, the J end by 8 bases, with 7 bases between. The V gene's germline CDR1 is KGHSH and CDR2 LQKENI. As DNA, the CDR3 is TGTGCCAGCTCACCGGGGGACGGCTACACCTTC. Protein product: CASSPGDGYTF.

The chain combines TRBV7-4 with TRBJ1-4; no clear D. This CDR3 region has 14 residues. CDR1 and CDR2 from the germline V gene are SGHVT and SQSDAQ. V was cut by 4 bases and J by 7 bases, with 13 bases left in between. CDR3 residues: CASSSLGLGEKLFF. The CDR3 coding sequence is TGTGCCAGCAGCTCCCTAGGATTGGGTGAAAAACTGTTTTTT.

This clone is a singleton in its sample. CDR3 protein: CASSESSGRNNEQYF. CDR3 nucleotide sequence: TGTGCCAGCAGTGAATCTAGCGGGAGAAACAACGAGCAGTACTTC. The chain links TRBV6-1 to TRBJ2-7, with 10 bases that match TRBD2. V dropped 2 bases and J dropped 5; count of bases not matched to a gene: 6. Germline V gene data show CDR1 as MNHNS and CDR2 as SASEGT. The CDR3 loop spans 15 amino acids.

The chain combines TRBV5-1 with TRBJ1-5; 12 bases are shared with TRBD1. CDR1 and CDR2 (germline): SGHRS, YFSETQ. The CDR3 has 17 amino acids. Unmatched junction bases numbered 9, after V lost 4 bases and J lost 4 bases. CDR3 nucleotide sequence: TGCGCCAGCAGCCCGGGACAGGGGGCATTTGGGAATCAGCCCCAGCATTTT. Protein product: CASSPGQGAFGNQPQHF.

J is TRBJ2-7 and V is TRBV18, with TRBD1 identical over 12 bases. With V trimmed by 3 bases and J by 5 bases, 8 bases remained unmatched. Germline values: CDR1 KGHSH, CDR2 LQKENI. The CDR3 is made up of 16 amino acids. CDR3 sequence (DNA): TGTGCCAGCTCACCCCTGGCCGGGACAGGGGGCCACGAGCAGTACTTC. Translating it yields CASSPLAGTGGHEQYF. The full variable domain, in which reference TRBV18 and TRBJ2-7 provide the parts outside the CDR3, is NAGVMQNPRHLVRRRGQEARLRCSPMKGHSHVYWYRQLPEEGLKFMVYLQKENIIDESGMPKERFSAEFPKEGPSILRIQQVVRGDSAAYFCASSPLAGTGGHEQYFGPGTRLTVT.

The chain combines TRBV6-6 with TRBJ1-1, with TRBD1 as a possible D gene (6 bases). Trimming took off 9 bases at V and 4 bases at J, with 18 bases between the two ends. The CDR3 is 14 amino acids. Germline loops: CDR1 MNHNY, CDR2 SVGAGI (reference sequence). CDR3 sequence (DNA): TGTGCCAGTTTGGCAGGAGGGGGTGGCACTGAAGCTTTCTTT. Amino acid sequence: CASLAGGGGTEAFF.

J is TRBJ2-3 and V is TRBV15; D is undetermined. CDR1 is LNHNV and CDR2 is YYDKDF in the germline V gene (reference sequence). The length of the CDR3 is 15 residues. V was cut by 0 bases and J by 1 base, with 8 bases left in between. CDR3 in amino acids: CATSRDRRRTDTQYF. The CDR3 coding sequence is TGTGCCACCAGCAGAGATAGACGGCGCACAGATACGCAGTATTTT.

The chain recombines TRBV10-3 with TRBJ2-1; 8 bases line up with TRBD1. The V and J ends lost 4 bases and 6 bases, in that order; junction bases with no gene match: 11. The CDR3 runs to 16 residues. Germline CDR1 ENHRY, CDR2 SYGVKD. The DNA of the CDR3 is TGTGCCATCAGTGGACGGACAGGGTCGCTTAGCAATGAGCAGTTCTTC. It encodes CAISGRTGSLSNEQFF.

This sequence joins TRBV5-5 and TRBJ2-1, with TRBD2 matching 12 bases. The germline gives CDR1 SGHKS, CDR2 YYEKEE (reference sequence). This CDR3 spans 15 amino acids. Trimming at V came to 3 bases and at J to 12 bases, leaving 10 bases not matched to a gene. The CDR3 region has the DNA TGTGCCAGCAGCTCAAGACTAGCGGGAGAAGTCGGGCAGTTCTTC. This translates into CASSSRLAGEVGQFF.

The CDR3 sequence is CATRGTDYGYTF. The CDR3 DNA follows: TGTGCCACCAGAGGGACAGACTATGGCTACACCTTC. V gene TRBV24-1 combines with J gene TRBJ1-2; 7 bases line up with TRBD1. Losses at the gene ends were 7 bases for V and 3 bases for J; bases not matched to a gene: 1. Germline CDR1 reads KGHDR; CDR2 reads SFDVKD. The CDR3 contains 12 residues.

V and J are TRBV7-3 and TRBJ2-7; 9 bases map to TRBD1. Trimming at V came to 0 bases and at J to 1 base, leaving 1 base not matched to a gene. Germline V lookup: CDR1 SGHTA, CDR2 FQGTGA. The CDR3 loop spans 15 amino acids. This chain's CDR3 is CASSLTGQGSYEQYF. The CDR3 bases are TGTGCCAGCAGCTTAACGGGACAGGGTTCCTACGAGCAGTACTTC.

The rearrangement joins TRBV2 to TRBJ2-5; D is possibly TRBD2 (6 bases). The CDR3 has 13 amino acids. V shed 6 bases and J shed 5 bases, with 13 bases lying between them. Germline V gene lookup returns CDR1 SNHLY and CDR2 FYNNEI. In DNA, the CDR3 is TGTGCCAGCAGGGGGGGTACGACGGAGACCCAGTACTTC. Protein sequence: CASRGGTTETQYF.

The rearrangement links TRBV5-5 to TRBJ2-1, with D unresolved. The CDR3 is made up of 15 amino acids. Germline V lookup: CDR1 SGHKS, CDR2 YYEKEE (reference sequence). Trimming shortened V by 4 bases and J by 0 bases, and 11 bases separated the two germline ends. CDR3 nucleotides: TGTGCCAGCAGCGAGGAGACAACCTCCTACAATGAGCAGTTCTTC. Translated: CASSEETTSYNEQFF.

This clone was detected only once. The rearrangement uses TRBV7-3 and TRBJ2-1; D remains ambiguous. V lost 1 base and J lost 8, with 9 bases in between. The CDR3 has 13 amino acids. CDR1 is SGHTA and CDR2 is FQGTGA in the germline V gene. CDR3 loop: CASSLSTKDEQFF. The CDR3 DNA is TGTGCCAGCAGCTTAAGCACTAAGGATGAGCAGTTCTTC.

The chain links TRBV28 to TRBJ1-6; TRBD1 is a possible D gene (6 bases). The CDR3 sequence is 15 residues long. Germline V gene lookup returns CDR1 MDHEN and CDR2 SYDVKM. The V end was cut by 4 bases, the J end by 12 bases, with 19 bases between. The CDR3 DNA reads as TGTGCCAGCAGTTCATCCCTGGTGGGGGCGGAACCCCTCCACTTT. This sequence encodes CASSSSLVGAEPLHF.

This chain connects TRBV12-3 or TRBV12-4 to TRBJ1-1; D is ambiguous. Between the trimmed V and J ends, which lost 3 bases and 8 bases, there was a span of 10 bases. The CDR3 contains 12 residues. The CDR3 here is CASSFPPTEAFF. In nucleotides, the CDR3 is TGTGCCAGCAGTTTCCCCCCGACAGAAGCTTTCTTT.

V usage is TRBV11-2 and J usage is TRBJ2-3; no definite D call. Per germline, CDR1 SGHAT and CDR2 FQNNGV. Trimming cost V 1 base and J 4 bases, with 6 bases left between them. The CDR3 runs to 13 residues. The CDR3 DNA sequence: TGTGCCAGCAGCTTAGCTGGGGCAGATACGCAGTATTTT. Translating it yields CASSLAGADTQYF.

The genes are TRBV28 and TRBJ2-4, with D possibly TRBD1 on 5 matching bases. The germline gives CDR1 MDHEN, CDR2 SYDVKM. Trimming stripped 2 bases from V and 9 bases from J, with 5 bases between. The CDR3 runs to 11 residues. The CDR3 is CASSLQGIQYF. CDR3 bases: TGTGCCAGCAGTTTACAGGGCATTCAGTACTTC.